This T cell receptor beta chain comes out of a study of T cell changes during pregnancy in multiple sclerosis. This CDR3 region has 14 residues. Trimming removed 0 bases at V and 8 bases at J, with 11 bases between. From germline, CDR1 is SGDLS and CDR2 YYNGEE. Here immunoSEQ multiplex PCR was the method, and the copy in TCRdb shows in-frame clones only, minus some. The repertoire holds 17,000 or so clones, with approximately 95% as singletons. The sequence derives from a female donor with multiple sclerosis, enrolled in a pregnancy study. This sequence joins TRBV9 and TRBJ2-2; possibly TRBD2 for D (6 bases). Sequences were derived from peripheral blood, sampled in the third trimester of pregnancy. The CDR3 loop reads CASSVATGRGELFF. DNA of the CDR3: TGTGCCAGCAGCGTAGCTACGGGGAGGGGGGAGCTGTTTTTT.